This is a list of T cell receptor beta chains from one sample in a study of cytotoxic CD8 clonotypes in ibrutinib-treated CLL. Libraries were prepared by immunoSEQ multiplex PCR; TCRdb keeps only in-frame clonotypes and omits some of them. The table has more than 110,000 clones, about 70% seen once. Here the sequenced sample was PBMCs, taken after 24 months of ibrutinib treatment. These receptors originate from a human donor with chronic lymphocytic leukemia. Each CDR3 is given with its conserved first and last residue. D genes are given only for firm matches. Not all rows give a size; the values are once, few, many and, for expanded clones, a class.

cdr3_aa,cdr3_nt,j_call,v_call,d_call,cdr3_length,clone_size
CASSWTGPTEAFF,TGTGCCAGCAGCTGGACAGGGCCCACTGAAGCTTTCTTT,TRBJ1-1,TRBV11-2,TRBD1,13,NA
CASSPDGGQGGGQPQHF,TGTGCCAGCAGCCCCGATGGGGGACAGGGTGGTGGGCAGCCCCAGCATTTT,TRBJ1-5,TRBV2,TRBD1,17,NA
CATRVGGDEQFF,TGTGCCACCCGGGTAGGGGGCGATGAGCAGTTCTTC,TRBJ2-1,TRBV7-9,TRBD1,12,few
CASSLDPAANQPQHF,TGTGCCAGCAGCTTAGATCCCGCCGCCAATCAGCCCCAGCATTTT,TRBJ1-5,TRBV7-2,NA,15,NA
CASSPRGWAGPIF,TGTGCCAGCAGCCCACGGGGTTGGGCAGGACCGATCTTC,TRBJ2-1,TRBV14,NA,13,NA
CASSLGIGGLGELFF,TGTGCCAGCAGCTTGGGAATAGGAGGTCTCGGGGAGCTGTTTTTT,TRBJ2-2,TRBV5-5,NA,15,NA
CASSTWDGQETQYF,TGTGCCAGCAGTACCTGGGACGGCCAAGAGACCCAGTACTTC,TRBJ2-5,TRBV27,NA,14,NA
CASTMGASGRDSPLHF,TGTGCCAGCACAATGGGCGCCTCGGGACGGGATTCACCCCTCCACTTT,TRBJ1-6,TRBV9,NA,16,NA
CASRGAGETQYF,TGTGCCAGCAGGGGGGCAGGGGAGACCCAGTACTTC,TRBJ2-5,TRBV2,NA,12,NA
CASSPQAGGQGAEQYF,TGTGCCAGCTCACCACAAGCCGGGGGACAGGGGGCCGAGCAGTACTTC,TRBJ2-7,TRBV18,TRBD1,16,NA
CASSRDSRDEKLFF,TGCGCCAGCAGCCGGGATAGTCGGGATGAAAAACTGTTTTTT,TRBJ1-4,TRBV4-3,NA,14,NA
CASSWTEATQFF,TGTGCCAGCAGCTGGACAGAGGCCACACAGTTCTTC,TRBJ2-1,TRBV5-6,NA,12,NA
CASSTHSGARTQYF,TGTGCCAGCAGCACCCACAGTGGGGCCCGGACCCAGTACTTC,TRBJ2-5,TRBV7-2,NA,14,NA
CASSRAPQGDTQYF,TGTGCCAGCAGCCGGGCCCCCCAGGGGGATACGCAGTATTTT,TRBJ2-3,TRBV5-5,NA,14,NA
CASSSLTGGNTEAFF,TGTGCCAGCAGTAGCCTGACAGGGGGGAACACTGAAGCTTTCTTT,TRBJ1-1,TRBV6-5,TRBD1,15,few
CASSYSMGGYNEQFF,TGTGCCAGCAGTTACTCGATGGGGGGGTACAATGAGCAGTTCTTC,TRBJ2-1,TRBV6-5,TRBD2,15,NA
CASSQGRSTDTQYF,TGCGCCAGCAGCCAAGGACGGAGCACAGATACGCAGTATTTT,TRBJ2-3,TRBV4-1,NA,14,NA
CASSPMEVGGPSTDTQYF,TGTGCCAGCTCACCGATGGAGGTGGGGGGCCCAAGCACAGATACGCAGTATTTT,TRBJ2-3,TRBV18,NA,18,NA
CASSSGRLNEKLFF,TGTGCCAGCAGTTCGGGACGCCTTAATGAAAAACTGTTTTTT,TRBJ1-4,TRBV9,NA,14,NA
CASSPGTANQPQHF,TGCGCCAGCAGCCCGGGGACAGCTAATCAGCCCCAGCATTTT,TRBJ1-5,TRBV5-1,TRBD1,14,NA
CASSPRLASDTQYF,TGTGCCAGCAGCCCCCGACTAGCGTCAGATACGCAGTATTTT,TRBJ2-3,TRBV7-9,TRBD2,14,NA
CASSLRGGLETQYF,TGTGCCAGCAGTCTAAGGGGGGGGCTAGAGACCCAGTACTTC,TRBJ2-5,TRBV6-1,NA,14,NA
CASSQAGYGYTF,TGTGCCAGCAGCCAAGCGGGCTATGGCTACACCTTC,TRBJ1-2,TRBV4-2,NA,12,few
CAIATGGNTEAFF,TGTGCCATCGCGACAGGCGGAAACACTGAAGCTTTCTTT,TRBJ1-1,TRBV6-5,NA,13,NA
CASSRGMPPSNQPQHF,TGTGCCAGCAGTAGGGGCATGCCCCCTAGCAATCAGCCCCAGCATTTT,TRBJ1-5,TRBV28,NA,16,NA
CASSVDRNTEAFF,TGTGCCAGCAGCGTAGACAGGAACACTGAAGCTTTCTTT,TRBJ1-1,TRBV9,NA,13,NA
CASSLTGAYEQYF,TGTGCCAGCAGTCTCACAGGGGCCTACGAGCAGTACTTC,TRBJ2-7,TRBV6-5,TRBD1,13,once
CASKATLGYQETQYF,TGTGCCAGCAAGGCCACCCTTGGGTATCAAGAGACCCAGTACTTC,TRBJ2-5,TRBV28,NA,15,NA
CASSPLSDKGGQYF,TGTGCCAGCTCACCTTTGTCGGACAAAGGGGGGCAGTACTTC,TRBJ2-7,TRBV18,NA,14,NA
CASSQGGESTDTQYF,TGCGCCAGCAGCCAAGGTGGGGAGAGCACAGATACGCAGTATTTT,TRBJ2-3,TRBV4-3,NA,15,NA
CASSPFQATYNEQFF,TGTGCCAGCTCACCCTTTCAGGCCACCTACAATGAGCAGTTCTTC,TRBJ2-1,TRBV18,NA,15,NA
CASSLEGQGTEAFF,TGCGCCAGCAGCTTGGAGGGACAGGGCACTGAAGCTTTCTTT,TRBJ1-1,TRBV5-1,TRBD1,14,NA
CASSLGPLVGQPQHF,TGTGCCAGCAGCCTGGGGCCCCTCGTGGGTCAGCCCCAGCATTTT,TRBJ1-5,TRBV6-5,NA,15,few
CASLEGGRGPDTQYF,TGTGCCAGCCTTGAAGGGGGCAGGGGGCCAGATACGCAGTATTTT,TRBJ2-3,TRBV2,TRBD1,15,NA
CASGGHQGYEQYF,TGTGCCAGCGGGGGTCACCAGGGCTACGAGCAGTACTTC,TRBJ2-7,TRBV28,NA,13,NA